These 26 T cell receptor beta chains were all obtained from the same sample, sequenced in a study of blood T cell repertoires in COVID-19. Data came from immunoSEQ multiplex PCR; TCRdb stores just in-frame clones and leaves some out. This sample has 110,000 or so clones, with 87% found just once. The sample taken for sequencing was peripheral blood. These receptors were obtained from a woman aged 45-65 years with acute or convalescent COVID-19.

This chain links TRBV11-3 with TRBJ2-5, with 11 bases that match TRBD2. The junction had 11 bases not matched to a gene; V was cut back by 6 bases and J by 5 bases. CDR3 length equals 16 residues. Germline CDR1 SGHNT, CDR2 YENEEA. CDR3 amino acids: CASSTFSGGARETQYF. CDR3 DNA: TGTGCCAGCAGTACCTTTAGCGGGGGGGCCAGGGAGACCCAGTACTTC.

The table lists this clone with a count of one. This chain connects TRBV9 to TRBJ2-2; a weak D match, TRBD2 (5 bases). Trimming cost V 0 bases and J 7 bases, with 10 bases left between them. The CDR3 consists of 14 residues. Germline CDR1 and CDR2: SGDLS and YYNGEE. The CDR3 sequence is CASSVGERVGELFF. In nucleotides, the CDR3 is TGTGCCAGCAGCGTAGGGGAGAGGGTCGGGGAGCTGTTTTTT. Using reference TRBV9 and TRBJ2-2 for the parts outside the CDR3, the full variable domain is DSGVTQTPKHLITATGQRVTLRCSPRSGDLSVYWYQQSLDQGLQFLIQYYNGEERAKGNILERFSAQQFPDLHSELNLSSLELGDSALYFCASSVGERVGELFFGEGSRLTVL.

This clone has a count of ten or more. V gene TRBV9 combines with J gene TRBJ1-5; D possibly corresponds to TRBD1 (6 bases). Trimming took 2 bases from V and 2 from J, leaving 8 bases between them. CDR1 is SGDLS and CDR2 is YYNGEE in the germline V gene. The CDR3 length is 14 residues. CDR3: CASSVSGGNQPQHF. CDR3 DNA sequence: TGTGCCAGCAGCGTGTCAGGGGGCAATCAGCCCCAGCATTTT.

The chain employs TRBV6-5 and TRBJ2-7; 9 bases align to TRBD1. The germline V gene encodes CDR1 MNHEY and CDR2 SVGAGI. V trimming: 7 bases; J trimming: 12 bases; junction bases outside the gene matches: 13. The CDR3 consists of 13 residues. Here the CDR3 DNA reads TGTGCCAGCACCGGAACCGGGACAGGGTTTAGGTACTTC. As protein: CASTGTGTGFRYF.

The chain couples TRBV24-1 to TRBJ1-2; D uncertain. Germline values: CDR1 KGHDR, CDR2 SFDVKD. The CDR3 runs 14 residues. Trimming pared 1 base from V and 1 base from J, leaving 6 bases between. The CDR3 region is CATSDFAINYGYTF. The CDR3 coding sequence is TGTGCCACCAGTGATTTTGCGATTAACTATGGCTACACCTTC.

The rearrangement uses TRBV5-1 and TRBJ2-1, with 12 bases identical to TRBD2. CDR3 size: 17 residues. Trimming removed 0 bases from V and 5 bases from J; junction bases left unmatched: 6. Germline V gives CDR1 SGHRS, CDR2 YFSETQ. CDR3 sequence reads: CASSLELSSGRDNEQFF. Written as DNA, the CDR3 is TGCGCCAGCAGCTTGGAATTGTCTAGCGGGAGGGACAATGAGCAGTTCTTC.

The chain is built from TRBV2 and TRBJ2-1; TRBD2 matches at 10 bases. CDR1 SNHLY and CDR2 FYNNEI come from the germline V gene. The CDR3 has 15 amino acids. Losses at the gene ends were 6 bases for V and 3 bases for J; bases not matched to a gene: 5. The CDR3 coding sequence is TGTGCCAGCAGGGTTACTAGCGGGGACTACAATGAGCAGTTCTTC. The encoded protein is CASRVTSGDYNEQFF.

This clone was seen a few times. The DNA of the CDR3 is TGTGCCAGTAGTATAGAAGGGGGAAACACCGGGGAGCTGTTTTTT. Translation gives CASSIEGGNTGELFF. The chain employs TRBV19 and TRBJ2-2; perhaps TRBD1 as D (6 bases). CDR1 LNHDA and CDR2 SQIVND come from the germline V gene (reference sequence). This CDR3 spans 15 amino acids. V lost 0 bases and J 2 bases, leaving 7 bases between the germline ends.

The V and J genes are TRBV19 and TRBJ1-2, with D unclear. V was cut by 5 bases and J by 8 bases, with 15 bases left in between. The CDR3 runs to 13 residues. CDR1 LNHDA and CDR2 SQIVND come from the germline V gene (reference sequence). CDR3 loop: CASSLRVAYGYTF. CDR3 nucleotide sequence: TGTGCCAGTAGTCTAAGAGTTGCTTACGGCTACACCTTC.

The chain carries TRBV3-1 (or the pseudogene TRBV3-2) and TRBJ1-2, with D unresolved. The germline CDR1 and CDR2 sequences are LGHDT and YNNKEL (reference sequence). The germline V and J ends were trimmed by 0 bases and 4 bases, with 9 bases remaining between them. This CDR3 has 14 amino acids. The CDR3 DNA sequence: TGTGCCAGCAGCCAAGATGCAGCGCCCTATGGCTACACCTTC. Translation: CASSQDAAPYGYTF.

J is TRBJ1-1 and V is TRBV12-3 or TRBV12-4, with 10 bases identical to TRBD1. The CDR3 is 12 amino acids. With V trimmed by 7 bases and J by 11 bases, 7 bases remained unmatched. CDR3 bases: TGTGCCAGCACCAGGACAGGGGGTTGGGCTTTCTTT. Its translation: CASTRTGGWAFF.

This chain uses TRBV5-6 with TRBJ2-7; the D is unclear. V was cut by 3 bases and J by 3 bases, with 7 bases left in between. The V gene's germline CDR1 is SGHDT and CDR2 YYEEEE. The length of the CDR3 is 12 residues. CDR3 amino acids: CASSSQSYEQYF. The CDR3 DNA is TGTGCCAGCAGCTCACAGAGCTACGAGCAGTACTTC.

This chain uses TRBV29-1 with TRBJ1-4; the D gene is possibly TRBD1 (6 bases). The CDR3 spans 14 residues. With 7 bases removed from V and 1 base from J, the gap between germline ends came to 13 bases. Germline V gene lookup returns CDR1 SQVTM and CDR2 ANQGSEA. CDR3 sequence (DNA): TGCAGCGCTATGAAACAGGGAACTAATGAAAAACTGTTTTTT. Its translation: CSAMKQGTNEKLFF.

The genes are TRBV5-4 and TRBJ2-2; 14 bases align to TRBD2. Germline trimming cut 5 bases from V and 1 base from J; bases unmatched to any gene: 4. The CDR3 length is 17 residues. From germline, CDR1 is SGHNT and CDR2 YYREEE (reference sequence). The CDR3 here is CASRIGLAGGNTGELFF. In DNA, the CDR3 is TGTGCCAGCAGAATAGGACTAGCGGGAGGGAACACCGGGGAGCTGTTTTTT.

The rearrangement uses TRBV7-9 and TRBJ2-3, with TRBD2 matching 11 bases. The CDR3 is 15 amino acids. CDR1 is SEHNR, CDR2 FQNEAQ, per germline (reference sequence). The J segment lost 7 bases and the V segment lost 3 bases, leaving 6 bases of the junction unmatched. CDR3 bases: TGTGCCAGCAGCTTTGGTAGCGGGGGGGCCAATACGCAGTATTTT. It yields the protein CASSFGSGGANTQYF.

The chain uses TRBV7-3 and TRBJ2-3; 9 bases line up with TRBD1. Germline V CDR1 and CDR2: SGHTA, FQGTGA. Trimming took 4 bases from V and 6 from J; bases not matched to a gene: 8. The length of the CDR3 is 15 residues. The CDR3: CASSYTGGALDTQYF. In DNA, the CDR3 is TGTGCCAGCAGCTACACAGGGGGCGCATTGGATACGCAGTATTTT.

The rearrangement joins TRBV21-1 to TRBJ1-1; the tabulated D call, TRBD1, remains unverified against the DNA. TRBV21-1 is tagged as a pseudogene. This CDR3 is 12 amino acids long. The CDR3 loop reads CASILQGSEAFF. The DNA of the CDR3 is TGTGCCAGCATTCTACAGGGCTCTGAAGCTTTCTTT.

The gene calls are TRBV2 and TRBJ2-3; 10 positions agree with TRBD1. Germline V gene data show CDR1 as SNHLY and CDR2 as FYNNEI. V gave up 4 bases and J gave up 4 bases; unmatched junction bases: 8. This CDR3 contains 16 residues. As DNA, the CDR3 is TGTGCCAGCAGTGGGACAGGGGGTTCAGTAGCAGATACGCAGTATTTT. As protein: CASSGTGGSVADTQYF.

The chain has TRBV27 and TRBJ1-1, with 9 nucleotides matching TRBD1. The CDR3 totals 13 residues. V trimming: 7 bases; J trimming: 7 bases; junction bases outside the gene matches: 7. Germline values: CDR1 MNHEY, CDR2 SMNVEV (reference sequence). DNA of the CDR3: TGTGCCAGCACCCAAATGACAGGGGGTGAAGCTTTCTTT. Encoded protein: CASTQMTGGEAFF.

The CDR3 DNA follows: TGTGCCATCAGTGCCGGACTAGCGGAGACCTACGAGCAGTACTTC. This encodes CAISAGLAETYEQYF. V usage is TRBV10-3 and J usage is TRBJ2-7; TRBD2 aligns across 10 bases. CDR1 ENHRY and CDR2 SYGVKD come from the germline V gene. CDR3 size: 15 residues. V shed 4 bases, J shed 2 bases, and the junction held 5 bases outside the gene matches.

V is TRBV3-1 (or the pseudogene TRBV3-2) and J is TRBJ2-3; 12 nucleotides match TRBD2. Trimming took 5 bases from V and 2 from J; bases not matched to a gene: 5. The CDR3 contains 16 residues. Germline V gene lookup returns CDR1 LGHDT and CDR2 YNNKEL (reference sequence). Here the CDR3 DNA reads TGTGCCAGCAGCTCTTGGACTAGCGGGGTCACAGATACGCAGTATTTT. Its protein is CASSSWTSGVTDTQYF.

V and J are TRBV2 and TRBJ2-1, with TRBD2 matching over 14 bases. The trim removed 4 bases at V and 9 bases at J, leaving 5 bases unmatched. The length of the CDR3 is 15 residues. Germline loops: CDR1 SNHLY, CDR2 FYNNEI. The CDR3 spells CASSGLAGGEGEQFF. CDR3 bases: TGTGCCAGCAGTGGACTAGCGGGAGGGGAGGGTGAGCAGTTCTTC.

The rearrangement joins TRBV7-9 to TRBJ2-7; D may be TRBD2 (5 bases). Trimming took 4 bases from V and 0 from J, leaving 10 bases between them. This CDR3 has 14 residues. Germline V gene data show CDR1 as SEHNR and CDR2 as FQNEAQ (reference sequence). CDR3 sequence reads: CASSSRGNSYEQYF. In nucleotides, the CDR3 is TGTGCCAGCAGCTCCCGAGGGAACTCCTACGAGCAGTACTTC.

CDR3 loop: CASTLSQGLGGYTF. DNA for the CDR3: TGTGCCAGTACCCTCTCACAGGGGTTGGGTGGCTACACCTTC. The rearrangement links TRBV19 to TRBJ1-2, with 7 bases fitting TRBD1. From germline, CDR1 is LNHDA and CDR2 SQIVND (reference sequence). The CDR3 spans 14 residues. Losses at the gene ends were 7 bases for V and 7 bases for J; bases not matched to a gene: 12.

This rearrangement joins TRBV6-5 to TRBJ2-3; maybe TRBD1 (6 bases). The CDR3 is made up of 16 amino acids. V was cut by 2 bases and J by 0 bases, with 12 bases left in between. In germline, CDR1 is MNHEY, CDR2 SVGAGI. In DNA, the CDR3 is TGTGCCAGCAGTTACACCCCAGGGGAAAGCACAGATACGCAGTATTTT. It encodes CASSYTPGESTDTQYF.

The rearrangement uses TRBV19 and TRBJ1-4; D gene ambiguous. This CDR3 is 14 amino acids long. With 7 bases removed from V and 4 bases from J, the gap between germline ends came to 13 bases. Germline V lookup: CDR1 LNHDA, CDR2 SQIVND (reference sequence). The CDR3 DNA follows: TGTGCCAGTACCCTGGCGGGGTATAATGAAAAACTGTTTTTT. It encodes CASTLAGYNEKLFF.